This TCR beta chain was identified during a study of T cells in Graves' hyperthyroidism and ophthalmopathy. This clonotype was recorded at least ten times. V lost 5 bases, J lost 0 bases, and 8 bases lay in between. This CDR3 comprises 14 residues. Germline CDR1 reads KGHDR; CDR2 reads SFDVKD. Clinical Activity Scores of at least 3, NOSPECS grades of at least 4 and durations under 3 months characterized ophthalmopathy patients. The PBMCs were sourced from fresh peripheral blood (approximately 9 ml). The TCR beta CDR3 regions underwent amplification using RNA transcripts as the source. An initial round of RT-PCR targeting the TCR CDR3 relied on the HTBI primer set. MiXCR, applied by TCRdb to the multiplex PCR reads, yields one record per CDR3 protein. The data hold about 380,000 distinct CDR3 sequences, with roughly 18% observed a single time.

Source material: blood. The receptor comes from a man younger than 35 with Graves' ophthalmopathy. V and J are TRBV24-1 and TRBJ2-3, with D perhaps matching TRBD1 (5 bases). The CDR3, as DNA: TGTGCCACCAGTGGACAGCGCAGCACAGATACGCAGTATTTT. Amino acids: CATSGQRSTDTQYF.